The present TCR beta chain was sequenced within a study of blood T cell repertoires in COVID-19. Study overall: Donors in the United States, Italy and Spain gave samples during acute or convalescent COVID-19. In each case, the material was cDNA or gDNA derived from T cells, B-cell-depleted T cells, or PBMCs.

The trim removed 4 bases at V and 6 bases at J, leaving 3 bases unmatched. CDR1 and CDR2 from the germline V gene are LGHNA and YSLEER. The CDR3 runs 15 residues. The authors' processing: Nucleated cell counts were estimated from reference gene primer amplification. Assay: immunoSEQ multiplex PCR; the TCRdb copy retains only in-frame clones and omits some. V and J calls and clone size are those listed in that table; D and trimming were worked out from the DNA. This sample has under 200,000 clones, with roughly nine tenths found just once. The specimen was peripheral blood. V usage is TRBV4-3 and J usage is TRBJ2-1; 13 bases are shared with TRBD2. The sequence derives from a woman in her 70s with acute or convalescent COVID-19. The CDR3 region is CASSRGLAGTNEQFF. Here the CDR3 DNA reads TGCGCCAGCAGCCGGGGACTAGCGGGGACCAATGAGCAGTTCTTC.